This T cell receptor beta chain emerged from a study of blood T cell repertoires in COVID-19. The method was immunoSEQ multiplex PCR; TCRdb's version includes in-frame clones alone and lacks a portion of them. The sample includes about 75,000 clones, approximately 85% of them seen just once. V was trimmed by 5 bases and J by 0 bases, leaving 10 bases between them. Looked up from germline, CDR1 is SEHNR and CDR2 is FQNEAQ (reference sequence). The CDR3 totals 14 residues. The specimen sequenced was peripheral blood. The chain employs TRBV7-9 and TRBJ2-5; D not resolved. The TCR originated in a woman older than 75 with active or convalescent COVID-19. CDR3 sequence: CASSPTSYQETQYF. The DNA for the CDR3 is TGTGCCAGCAGCCCAACATCGTACCAAGAGACCCAGTACTTC.